One and the same sample provided the 17 T cell receptor beta chains below, sequenced in a study of T cells in localized non-small cell lung cancer. Assay used: immunoSEQ multiplex PCR; TCRdb lists only in-frame clones, some missing. Among around 3,400 clones, 28% were seen once, and the ten largest hold 11% to 15%. Sequenced material: lung tumor tissue, taken before any cancer treatment. These receptors all come from a male donor aged 60 or over with stage I lung adenocarcinoma.

V and J are TRBV11-3 and TRBJ1-1, with D uncertain. Germline assignment: CDR1 SGHNT and CDR2 YENEEA. The CDR3 spans 16 residues. Between the trimmed V and J ends, which lost 5 bases and 0 bases, there was a span of 16 bases. CDR3 sequence reads: CASSPLVAGLNTEAFF. The CDR3 DNA follows: TGTGCCAGCAGCCCCCTTGTTGCAGGACTGAACACTGAAGCTTTCTTT.

The part of the CDR3 DNA that was read is TGTGCCATCAGTGAGTCGGGGGACAGCAATCAGCCCCAGCAT. Amino acid sequence: CAISESGDSNQPQH. The entire CDR3 sequence reads CAISESGDSNQPQHF. The rearrangement joins TRBV10-3 to TRBJ1-5; perhaps TRBD1 as D (5 bases). The read ends 1 residue shy of where the CDR3 ends; the end is completed using the germline J gene. Trimming removed 0 bases from V and 1 base from J, with 7 bases in between. The CDR3 is 15 amino acids. Germline V gene lookup returns CDR1 ENHRY and CDR2 SYGVKD.

This clone has more than one count but fewer than ten. The chain has TRBV7-2 and TRBJ1-6; no definite D call. Germline loops: CDR1 SGHTA, CDR2 FQGNSA. The CDR3 contains 13 residues. Trimming took 8 bases from V and 9 from J, leaving 14 bases between them. As DNA, the CDR3 is TGTGCCAGCGTGCCTCCAGGAGGTTCACCCCTCCACTTT. Translation gives CASVPPGGSPLHF.

The chain combines TRBV6-8 with TRBJ1-2; 11 bases are a match to TRBD1. Looked up from germline, CDR1 is MNHGY and CDR2 is SAAAGT. The CDR3 has 14 residues. J was trimmed by 13 bases and V by 2 bases; bases with no gene match: 9. CDR3 protein: CASSYPGQGATLTF. CDR3 in DNA: TGTGCCAGCAGTTACCCTGGACAGGGGGCCACTCTCACCTTC.

This clone was seen a few times. A read error may account for a junction end that differs from germline. CDR3 protein: CASSDSPGTANTEAFF. In DNA, the CDR3 is TGTGCCAGCAGTGACTCCCCCGGGACAGCTAACACTGAAGCTTTCTTT. The chain recombines TRBV6-8 with TRBJ1-1, with 7 bases lining up with TRBD1. Germline assignment: CDR1 MNHGY and CDR2 SAAAGT. The CDR3 is 16 amino acids.

The rearrangement uses TRBV6-1 and TRBJ1-5, with D maybe TRBD1 (5 bases). V lost 1 base and J lost 0, with 16 bases in between. The CDR3 sequence is 18 residues long. Germline V CDR1 and CDR2: MNHNS, SASEGT. This chain's CDR3 is CASSEDGGTLYSNQPQHF. CDR3 DNA sequence: TGTGCCAGCAGTGAAGACGGAGGGACCCTCTATAGCAATCAGCCCCAGCATTTT.

This clone appeared a few times. This chain uses TRBV6-8 with TRBJ2-6; D tentatively reads TRBD1 or TRBD2 (7 bases each). This CDR3 is 17 amino acids long. In germline, CDR1 is MNHGY, CDR2 SAAAGT. V shed 1 base and J shed 2 bases, with 12 bases lying between them. CDR3 sequence (DNA): TGTGCCAGCAGTTACTGGTCAGGGGGGGCTGGGGCCAACGTCCTGACTTTC. It yields the protein CASSYWSGGAGANVLTF.

In its sample, this clone ranks as medium-sized (0.01 to 0.1%). The CDR3 DNA reads TGTGCCAGCAGCGTAGCCGGGGGGTACATGGATACGCAGTATTTT. This encodes CASSVAGGYMDTQYF. This rearrangement joins TRBV9 to TRBJ2-3; 7 bases are shared with TRBD2. Germline CDR1 is SGDLS and CDR2 is YYNGEE. The CDR3 runs to 15 residues. V shed 0 bases, J shed 6 bases, and the junction held 7 bases outside the gene matches. Full variable domain (rest looked up from reference TRBV9 and TRBJ2-3): DSGVTQTPKHLITATGQRVTLRCSPRSGDLSVYWYQQSLDQGLQFLIQYYNGEERAKGNILERFSAQQFPDLHSELNLSSLELGDSALYFCASSVAGGYMDTQYFGPGTRLTVL.

The V and J genes are TRBV14 and TRBJ1-2; no reliable D call. Trimming stripped 0 bases from V and 5 bases from J, with 7 bases between. Germline V gene sequence: CDR1 SGHDN, CDR2 FVKESK. The CDR3 extends over 13 amino acids. The CDR3 coding sequence is TGTGCCAGCAGCCAAGATCTTAGTTATGGCTACACCTTC. This encodes CASSQDLSYGYTF.

V is TRBV12-5 and J is TRBJ1-2; 7 bases match TRBD1. Germline lookup yields CDR1 LGHNT and CDR2 FRNRAP. The CDR3 is 13 amino acids. CDR3: CASTNGTVYGYTF. CDR3 sequence (DNA): TGTGCCAGCACCAACGGGACAGTCTATGGCTACACCTTC.

This clone was detected a few times. The rearrangement joins TRBV6-8 to TRBJ2-7; perhaps TRBD2 as D (6 bases). The germline V and J ends were trimmed by 5 bases and 5 bases, with 13 bases remaining between them. The V gene's germline CDR1 is MNHGY and CDR2 SAAAGT. CDR3 length equals 13 residues. The CDR3 region is CASSGGWEDEQYF. The CDR3 nucleotides are TGTGCCAGCAGTGGTGGATGGGAGGACGAGCAGTACTTC.

The sample holds a few counts of this clone. The chain uses TRBV6-8 and TRBJ1-2, with D possibly matching TRBD1 (6 bases). V was pared by 6 bases and J by 5 bases, with 22 bases between. Germline CDR1 and CDR2: MNHGY and SAAAGT. The CDR3 consists of 16 residues. The CDR3 DNA reads as TGTGCCAGCAGGGGACAAGCCCTCCGCGGGGGGTATGGCTACACCTTC. The encoded protein is CASRGQALRGGYGYTF.

The V gene is TRBV6-8, the J gene TRBJ1-1; D call uncertain. The CDR3 has 15 residues. Germline V gives CDR1 MNHGY, CDR2 SAAAGT. V was shortened by 0 bases and J by 1 base, with 9 bases between the two germline ends. CDR3 residues: CASSYSDGRNTEAFF. The CDR3 DNA follows: TGTGCCAGCAGTTACTCGGACGGCAGGAACACTGAAGCTTTCTTT.

This clone was seen only a few times. The chain recombines TRBV12-5 with TRBJ2-1; the D gene is possibly TRBD1 (7 bases). The CDR3 runs to 14 residues. Per the germline V gene, CDR1 is LGHNT and CDR2 is FRNRAP. The V end lost 6 bases, the J end lost 2 bases, and 11 bases lay between the germline ends. CDR3 coding DNA: TGTGCTAGTGGCGGAGGGGGCGCCTACAATGAGCAGTTCTTC. Its translation is CASGGGGAYNEQFF.

This clone was seen a handful of times. This chain uses TRBV6-8 with TRBJ2-5, with a possible D match to TRBD1 (5 bases). Between the trimmed V and J ends, which lost 10 bases and 1 base, there was a span of 13 bases. This CDR3 has 13 amino acids. CDR1 is MNHGY and CDR2 is SAAAGT in the germline V gene. The CDR3 DNA reads as TGTGCCATCAGCACTGACAGCCAAGAGACCCAGTACTTC. It specifies CAISTDSQETQYF.

V is TRBV19 and J is TRBJ2-1; D might be TRBD2 (5 bases). V was pared by 3 bases and J by 7 bases, with 13 bases between. Germline V gives CDR1 LNHDA, CDR2 SQIVND (reference sequence). The CDR3 has 14 amino acids. CDR3 DNA: TGTGCCAGTAGTATGGGTCTTTCGGGGAATGAGCAGTTCTTC. Translation gives CASSMGLSGNEQFF.

By sample fraction, this clone is medium-sized. V and J are TRBV11-3 and TRBJ1-2; a possible D gene is TRBD1 (6 bases). CDR1 and CDR2 from the germline V gene are SGHNT and YENEEA. The length of the CDR3 is 15 residues. Trimming left V 7 bases short and J 2 bases short, with 17 bases between. Written as DNA, the CDR3 is TGTGCCAGCACCATGAGATGGGGGCGCAACTATGGCTACACCTTC. Its translation: CASTMRWGRNYGYTF.